This TCR beta chain was recorded in a study of blood T cell repertoires in COVID-19. Across the whole study: Sample material is recorded as cDNA or gDNA derived from T cells, B-cell-depleted T cells, or PBMCs.

With 6 bases clipped from V and 5 bases from J, the junction kept 12 bases outside the gene matches. Per the germline V gene, CDR1 is SGHTA and CDR2 is FQGNSA. The CDR3 length is 16 residues. The authors' processing: Reference gene primer amplification yielded estimated nucleated cell counts. This table comes from immunoSEQ multiplex PCR, and its TCRdb copy is limited to in-frame clones, with some not included. For V, J and clone size, that table is used; D and trimming come from the DNA. Altogether roughly 200,000 clones are present, 80% to 90% being singletons, with the ten largest covering more than 6.5%.

V gene TRBV7-2 combines with J gene TRBJ2-3; 9 nucleotides align to TRBD2. This TCR derives from a man between 40 and 49 years old with active or convalescent COVID-19. Material: peripheral blood. CDR3 bases: TGTGCCAGCAGACCAAATGTGGCGGGGGGGGTAGATACGCAGTATTTT. Translation gives CASRPNVAGGVDTQYF.